This T cell receptor beta chain was profiled in a study of cytomegalovirus exposure and HLA in healthy donors. This CDR3 is built from 15 residues. V was shortened by 4 bases and J by 4 bases, with 11 bases between the two germline ends. CDR1 and CDR2 (germline): LNHDA, SQIVND (reference sequence). In nominal health when sampled, donors likely had unrecorded immune exposures nonetheless. PCR employed 60 Vbeta and 13 Jbeta primers. Method: immunoSEQ multiplex PCR; TCRdb's copy keeps in-frame clones and lacks some. The table has about 140,000 clones, 75% to 85% seen once. The sequence derives from a woman aged 18 to 35 in good health and CMV-seropositive. The rearrangement joins TRBV19 to TRBJ2-6; a possible D gene is TRBD1 (5 bases). Specimen: PBMCs. CDR3 nucleotides: TGTGCCAGTAGTACCTGGACATCCGGGGCCAACGTCCTGACTTTC. Translation gives CASSTWTSGANVLTF.